This is a list of T cell receptor beta chains from one sample in a study of T cells in localized non-small cell lung cancer. Here immunoSEQ multiplex PCR was the method, and the copy in TCRdb shows in-frame clones only, minus some. The sample gives roughly 1,900 clones, around 18% of which show up once; around 24% is in the top ten. Here the sequenced sample was lung tumor tissue, taken before any cancer treatment. The receptors were sampled from a man between 40 and 70 years old with stage I lung adenocarcinoma. Each CDR3 is given with its conserved first and last residue. The D gene is left open where the match is weak. Expanded clones are given a class, and other clones once, few, many or no size at all.

.	.	TRBJ2-2	TRBV5-1	CASSLGLYGTGELFF	TGCGCCAGCAGCTTGGGACTCTACGGCACCGGGGAGCTGTTTTTT
few	.	TRBJ2-3	TRBV30	CAWSGLNGADTQYF	TGTGCCTGGAGTGGATTAAACGGAGCAGATACGCAGTATTTT
few	.	TRBJ1-3	TRBV6-8	CASRANSGNTIYF	TGTGCCAGCAGGGCCAATTCTGGAAACACCATATATTTT
.	TRBD1	TRBJ2-1	TRBV18	CASSPRDRAWVSYNEQFF	TGTGCCAGCTCACCCCGGGACAGGGCGTGGGTCAGTTACAATGAGCAGTTCTTC
.	TRBD2	TRBJ2-1	TRBV11-3	CASSFGLASNEQFF	TGTGCCAGCAGCTTCGGACTAGCGAGCAATGAGCAGTTCTTC
few	.	TRBJ1-1	TRBV6-8	CASSPDLNTEAFF	TGTGCCAGCAGTCCAGACCTGAACACTGAAGCTTTCTTT
.	.	TRBJ2-1	TRBV5-1	CASSPELDSSYNEQFF	TGCGCCAGCAGCCCCGAACTAGACAGCTCCTACAATGAGCAGTTCTTC
medium-sized	.	TRBJ1-2	TRBV6-8	CASSGEGGTNYGYTF	TGTGCCAGCAGTGGGGAGGGGGGAACTAACTATGGCTACACCTTC
few	.	TRBJ1-1	TRBV11-3	CASSESRRNTEAFF	TGTGCCAGCAGCGAATCCAGGAGGAACACTGAAGCTTTCTTT
medium-sized	.	TRBJ2-7	TRBV6-8	CASRLTGPFSYEQYF	TGTGCCAGCAGGCTGACAGGACCCTTCTCCTACGAGCAGTACTTC
once	TRBD1	TRBJ2-4	TRBV18	CASSPRQGAPPIQYF	TGTGCCAGCTCACCACGACAGGGGGCTCCCCCGATTCAGTACTTC
.	TRBD1	TRBJ1-1	TRBV6-8	CASSVPTGETEAFF	TGTGCCAGCAGTGTCCCGACAGGGGAAACTGAAGCTTTCTTT
large	TRBD1	TRBJ2-5	TRBV11-3	CASSLRTGVKTQYF	TGTGCCAGCAGCTTAAGGACAGGGGTAAAGACCCAGTACTTC
.	.	TRBJ2-3	TRBV28	CASNTVTDTQYF	TGTGCCAGCAACACCGTCACAGATACGCAGTATTTT
.	.	TRBJ1-1	TRBV9	CASSVAGAPGTEAFF	TGTGCCAGCAGCGTTGCAGGAGCTCCGGGAACTGAAGCTTTCTTT
.	.	TRBJ1-1	TRBV30	CAWSLTRDTEAFF	TGTGCCTGGAGTCTTACACGGGACACTGAAGCTTTCTTT
few	.	TRBJ2-7	TRBV6-8	CASSYYGRDEQYF	TGTGCCAGCAGTTATTACGGACGAGACGAGCAGTACTTC
.	.	TRBJ2-2	TRBV11-3	CASSLEGGNTGELFF	TGTGCCAGCAGCTTAGAGGGAGGGAACACCGGGGAGCTGTTTTTT
.	.	TRBJ2-2	TRBV11-3	CASSLTKAVRELFF	TGTGCCAGCAGCTTGACCAAGGCAGTCCGGGAGCTGTTTTTT
medium-sized	TRBD1	TRBJ2-7	TRBV4-1	CASSRGQGAGEQYF	TGCGCCAGCAGCCGCGGACAGGGGGCGGGCGAGCAGTACTTC
.	TRBD1	TRBJ2-7	TRBV5-1	CASSLAGTGLYEQYF	TGCGCCAGCAGCTTGGCCGGGACAGGGCTCTACGAGCAGTACTTC
medium-sized	TRBD2	TRBJ2-1	TRBV4-1	CASSQDSTSGTYNEQFF	TGCGCCAGCAGCCAAGATTCTACTAGCGGGACTTACAATGAGCAGTTCTTC
.	TRBD2	TRBJ2-3	TRBV29-1	CSVDGLATDTQYF	TGCAGCGTGGACGGACTAGCCACAGATACGCAGTATTTT
.	TRBD1	TRBJ2-7	TRBV29-1	CSVSSQGAGEQYF	TGCAGCGTCAGCTCGCAGGGGGCGGGGGAGCAGTACTTC
few	TRBD1	TRBJ2-7	TRBV9	CASSLNPGQDEQYF	TGTGCCAGCAGCCTGAACCCGGGACAGGACGAGCAGTACTTC
.	.	TRBJ1-1	TRBV6-8	CASSDGQLNTEAFF	TGTGCCAGCAGTGATGGACAGCTGAACACTGAAGCTTTCTTT
.	.	TRBJ2-1	TRBV19	CASRLELGGREQFF	TGTGCCAGTAGACTTGAGTTGGGGGGAAGGGAGCAGTTCTTC
.	.	TRBJ1-1	TRBV5-1	CASSLTGTVNTEAFF	TGCGCCAGCAGCTTGACCGGGACCGTGAACACTGAAGCTTTCTTT
.	TRBD1	TRBJ1-6	TRBV19	CASKGQGYPLSGSPLHF	TGTGCCAGTAAGGGACAGGGGTATCCACTCAGTGGTTCACCCCTCCACTTT
medium-sized	.	TRBJ1-1	TRBV6-8	CASSLQPMNTEAFF	TGTGCCAGTTCACTACAGCCCATGAACACTGAAGCTTTCTTT
.	TRBD1	TRBJ2-6	TRBV28	CASSSRGSSGANVLTF	TGTGCCAGCAGCTCCAGGGGGAGCTCTGGGGCCAACGTCCTGACTTTC
large	.	TRBJ2-1	TRBV5-1	CASSLDGKSYNEQFF	TGCGCCAGCAGCTTGGATGGGAAATCCTACAATGAGCAGTTCTTC
medium-sized	TRBD1	TRBJ2-7	TRBV6-8	CASSYSPGGVYEQYF	TGTGCCAGCAGTTACTCCCCAGGGGGCGTATACGAGCAGTACTTC
few	TRBD2	TRBJ2-3	TRBV18	CASSPRLAAASTDTQYF	TGTGCCAGCTCACCAAGACTAGCGGCCGCTAGCACAGATACGCAGTATTTT
.	TRBD2	TRBJ2-3	TRBV19	CASSESLAGSTDTQYF	TGTGCCAGTAGTGAGTCACTAGCGGGTAGCACAGATACGCAGTATTTT
few	.	TRBJ1-3	TRBV6-8	CASSGDSGNTIYF	TGTGCCAGCAGCGGGGACTCTGGAAACACCATATATTTT
few	.	TRBJ1-6	TRBV11-3	CASSYRTGGNSPLHF	TGTGCCAGCAGTTACAGGACGGGGGGGAATTCACCCCTCCACTTT
once	TRBD1	TRBJ2-2	TRBV28	CASSPGGRDTGELFF	TGTGCCAGCAGTCCAGGGGGCAGGGACACCGGGGAGCTGTTTTTT
many	.	TRBJ2-7	TRBV11-3	CASSSTGGVIQDEQYF	TGTGCCAGCAGCTCAACCGGTGGGGTAATTCAGGACGAGCAGTACTTC
.	.	TRBJ1-2	TRBV9	CASSVASYGSYGYTF	TGTGCCAGCAGCGTAGCATCCTACGGCTCCTATGGCTACACCTTC
.	.	TRBJ2-7	TRBV9	CASSVGSISSYEQYF	TGTGCCAGCAGCGTAGGATCTATTAGCTCCTACGAGCAGTACTTC
.	TRBD2	TRBJ2-1	TRBV19	CASSVRTSGSAGEQFF	TGTGCCAGTAGTGTTCGGACTAGCGGGAGCGCGGGTGAGCAGTTCTTC
.	TRBD2	TRBJ2-1	TRBV11-3	CASTLASGRGRQFF	TGTGCCAGCACCTTGGCTAGCGGGAGAGGACGGCAGTTCTTC
few	.	TRBJ1-5	TRBV6-8	CASSLMWRKGNQPQHF	TGTGCCAGCAGTTTGATGTGGCGAAAGGGCAATCAGCCCCAGCATTTT
.	.	TRBJ2-3	TRBV19	CASSIRPGPPDTQYF	TGTGCCAGTAGTATTAGGCCGGGGCCCCCAGATACGCAGTATTTT
.	.	TRBJ2-7	TRBV19	CASSMFGSEQYF	TGTGCCAGTAGTATGTTTGGGAGCGAGCAGTACTTC
.	.	TRBJ1-4	TRBV9	CASSPTSQKGNEKLFF	TGTGCCAGCAGCCCGACATCTCAAAAGGGTAATGAAAAACTGTTTTTT
hyperexpanded	TRBD2	TRBJ2-1	TRBV19	CASSSSSGQYNEQFF	TGTGCCAGTAGTTCTTCTAGCGGGCAATACAATGAGCAGTTCTTC
once	TRBD2	TRBJ2-4	TRBV28	CASSFVDGLAGTTGAKNIQYF	TGTGCCAGCAGTTTCGTGGATGGGCTAGCGGGGACAACAGGAGCCAAAAACATTCAGTACTTC
few	.	TRBJ1-1	TRBV6-1	CASSEGITNTEAFF	TGTGCCAGCAGTGAAGGAATCACGAACACTGAAGCTTTCTTT
.	.	TRBJ2-1	TRBV12-1	CASSSSGGKVQFF	TGTGCCAGCAGCTCGTCAGGGGGGAAGGTGCAGTTCTTC